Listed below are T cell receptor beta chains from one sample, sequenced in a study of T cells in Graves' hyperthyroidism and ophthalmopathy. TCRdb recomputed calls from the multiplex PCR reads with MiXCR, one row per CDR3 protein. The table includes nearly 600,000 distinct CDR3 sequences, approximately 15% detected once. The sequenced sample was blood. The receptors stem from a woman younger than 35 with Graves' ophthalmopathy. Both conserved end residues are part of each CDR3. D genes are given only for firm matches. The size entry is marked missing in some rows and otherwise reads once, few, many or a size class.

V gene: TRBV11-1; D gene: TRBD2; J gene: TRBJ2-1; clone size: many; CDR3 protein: CASRASGSSYNEQFF; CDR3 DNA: TGTGCCAGCAGAGCTAGCGGGAGCTCCTACAATGAGCAGTTCTTC
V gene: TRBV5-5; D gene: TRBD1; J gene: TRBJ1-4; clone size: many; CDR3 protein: CASSRRQGLGPTNEKLFF; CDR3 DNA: TGTGCCAGCAGCCGGAGACAGGGATTGGGCCCAACTAATGAAAAACTGTTTTTT
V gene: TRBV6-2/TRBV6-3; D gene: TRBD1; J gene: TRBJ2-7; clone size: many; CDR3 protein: CASSGGQETYEQYF; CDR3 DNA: TGTGCCAGCAGCGGAGGACAGGAGACCTACGAGCAGTACTTC
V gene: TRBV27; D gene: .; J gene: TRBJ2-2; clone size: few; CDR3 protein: CASKGLQRTGELFF; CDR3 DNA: TGTGCCAGCAAGGGGCTCCAACGCACCGGGGAGCTGTTTTTT
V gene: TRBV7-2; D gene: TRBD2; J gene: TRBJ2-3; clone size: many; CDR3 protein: CASSLNPGLAGRTDTQYF; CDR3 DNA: TGTGCCAGCAGCTTAAACCCTGGGCTAGCGGGCCGCACAGATACGCAGTATTTT
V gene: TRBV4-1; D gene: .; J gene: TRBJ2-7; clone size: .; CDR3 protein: CASSPGALVPSGYEQYF; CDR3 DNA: TGCGCCAGCAGCCCCGGGGCGCTAGTCCCGAGCGGGTACGAGCAGTACTTC
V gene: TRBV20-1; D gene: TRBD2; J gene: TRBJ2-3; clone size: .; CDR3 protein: CSALRGTSGRDLGQYF; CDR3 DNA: TGCAGTGCTTTGAGGGGGACTAGCGGACGGGACCTCGGGCAGTATTTT
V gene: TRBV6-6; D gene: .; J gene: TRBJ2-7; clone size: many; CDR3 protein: CASSYSGGTYEQYF; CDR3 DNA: TGTGCCAGCAGTTACTCTGGCGGGACCTACGAGCAGTACTTC
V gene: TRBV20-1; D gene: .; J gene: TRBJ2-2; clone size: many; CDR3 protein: CSARERANTGELFF; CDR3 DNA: TGCAGTGCTAGAGAACGAGCGAACACCGGGGAGCTGTTTTTT
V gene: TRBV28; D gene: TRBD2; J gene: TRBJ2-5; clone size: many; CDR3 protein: CASSLRLAARTPKETQYF; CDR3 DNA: TGTGCCAGCAGTTTGCGACTAGCAGCGAGGACCCCAAAAGAGACCCAGTACTTC
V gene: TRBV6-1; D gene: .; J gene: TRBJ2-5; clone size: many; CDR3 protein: CASSEARTTQETQYF; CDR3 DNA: TGTGCCAGCAGTGAAGCGCGGACTACCCAAGAGACCCAGTACTTC
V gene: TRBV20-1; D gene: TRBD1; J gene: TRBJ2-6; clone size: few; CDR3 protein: CSARGQVLSSGANVLTF; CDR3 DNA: TGCAGTGCTAGGGGACAGGTCCTTAGCTCTGGGGCCAACGTCCTGACTTTC
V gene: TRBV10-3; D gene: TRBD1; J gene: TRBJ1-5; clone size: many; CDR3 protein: CAISRTGTGNQPQHF; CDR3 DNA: TGTGCCATCAGTAGGACCGGGACAGGGAATCAGCCCCAGCATTTT
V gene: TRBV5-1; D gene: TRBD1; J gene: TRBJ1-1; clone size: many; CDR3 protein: CASSLVGQGALPNTEAFF; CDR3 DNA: TGCGCCAGCAGCTTGGTGGGACAGGGGGCCCTTCCGAACACTGAAGCTTTCTTT
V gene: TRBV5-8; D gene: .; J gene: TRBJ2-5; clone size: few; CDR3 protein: CASSLNVGNYQETQYF; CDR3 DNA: TGTGCCAGCAGCTTAAATGTGGGAAACTACCAAGAGACCCAGTACTTC
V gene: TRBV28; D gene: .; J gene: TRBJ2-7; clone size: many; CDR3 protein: CASSLSPQYSSYEQYF; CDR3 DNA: TGTGCCAGCAGTTTATCGCCCCAATACAGCTCCTACGAGCAGTACTTC
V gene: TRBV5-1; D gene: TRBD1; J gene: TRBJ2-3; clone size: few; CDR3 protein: CASSLHRGRPDTQYF; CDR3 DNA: TGCGCCAGCAGCTTACACAGGGGGCGCCCAGATACGCAGTATTTT
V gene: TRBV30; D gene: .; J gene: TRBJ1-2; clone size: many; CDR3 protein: CAWTPISFDYGYTF; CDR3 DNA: TGTGCCTGGACCCCCATCTCTTTCGATTATGGCTACACCTTC
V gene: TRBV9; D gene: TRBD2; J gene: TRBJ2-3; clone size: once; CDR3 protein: CASGVEAGDTDTQYF; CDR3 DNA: TGTGCCAGCGGCGTAGAAGCGGGAGACACAGATACGCAGTATTTT
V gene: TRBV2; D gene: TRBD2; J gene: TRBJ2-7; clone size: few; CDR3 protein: CASTYGGSGRPLSYEQYF; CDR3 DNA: TGTGCCAGCACCTACGGGGGTAGCGGGAGGCCTCTATCCTACGAGCAGTACTTC
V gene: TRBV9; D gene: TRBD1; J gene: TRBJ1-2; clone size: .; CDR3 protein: CASSVAPTGNYGYTF; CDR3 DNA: TGTGCCAGCAGCGTAGCTCCGACAGGGAACTATGGCTACACCTTC
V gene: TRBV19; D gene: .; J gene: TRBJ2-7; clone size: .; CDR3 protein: CASGETYFSYEQYF; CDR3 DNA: TGTGCCAGTGGGGAGACGTACTTCTCCTACGAGCAGTACTTC
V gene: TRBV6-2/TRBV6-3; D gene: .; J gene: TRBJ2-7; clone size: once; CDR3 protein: CASRGRTYGEQYF; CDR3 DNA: TGTGCCAGCAGGGGGAGGACCTATGGCGAGCAGTACTTC
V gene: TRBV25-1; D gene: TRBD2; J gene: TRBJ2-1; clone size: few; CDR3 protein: CASSGHRGSSYNEQFF; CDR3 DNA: TGTGCCAGCAGTGGCCATCGCGGGAGCTCCTACAATGAGCAGTTCTTC
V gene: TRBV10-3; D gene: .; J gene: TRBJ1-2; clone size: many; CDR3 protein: CAILRVRGYTF; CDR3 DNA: TGTGCCATCCTGAGGGTTCGCGGCTACACCTTC
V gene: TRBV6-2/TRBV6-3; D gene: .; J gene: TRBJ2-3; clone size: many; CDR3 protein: CASSPHSPFTGMSTDTQYF; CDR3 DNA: TGTGCCAGCAGTCCTCACTCTCCTTTTACAGGAATGAGCACAGATACGCAGTATTTT
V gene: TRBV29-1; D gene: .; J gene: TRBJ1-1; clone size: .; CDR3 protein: CSVGRGFEAFF; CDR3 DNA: TGCAGCGTTGGCCGGGGCTTTGAAGCTTTCTTT